These T cell receptor beta chains were read from a single sample in a study of Graves' ophthalmopathy and Graves' hyperthyroidism. TCRdb re-analysed the multiplex PCR reads in MiXCR, keeping a single row per CDR3 protein. The sample shows roughly 700,000 distinct CDR3 sequences, roughly 41% of them seen only once. The sample comprised peripheral blood. Receptors originate from an adult man with Graves' ophthalmopathy. CDR3s include the opening cysteine and the closing phenylalanine or tryptophan. A D gene is named only where the DNA matches it firmly. A row's size may be missing; if present it is once, few, many or a size class.

j_call,v_call,clone_size,d_call,cdr3_length,cdr3_nt,cdr3_aa
TRBJ1-1,TRBV29-1,many,-,13,TGCAGCGTTCGTCCTGAAGTAGACACTGAAGCTTTCTTT,CSVRPEVDTEAFF
TRBJ1-2,TRBV7-9,-,-,14,TGTGCCAGCAGTTACAGAGGCAGGTCCTATGGCTACACCTTC,CASSYRGRSYGYTF
TRBJ1-6,TRBV12-3/TRBV12-4,-,TRBD1,16,TGTGCCAGCAGTATCGGACAGGGGAGCTATAATTCACCCCTCCACTTT,CASSIGQGSYNSPLHF
TRBJ1-4,TRBV2,-,-,16,TGTGCCCGTCCAAGGCAATCCGGGACAACTAATGAAAAACTGTTTTTT,CARPRQSGTTNEKLFF
TRBJ2-7,TRBV20-1,few,-,13,TGCAGTGCTAGTGTGGACGGTCCCTACGAGCAGTACTTC,CSASVDGPYEQYF
TRBJ1-5,TRBV20-1,few,-,16,TGCAGTGCCAGTGATTGGACAGCGATTAGCAATCAGCCCCAGCATTTT,CSASDWTAISNQPQHF
TRBJ1-5,TRBV20-1,-,TRBD1,14,TGCAGTGCTCCAGGCAGGGGGCTGTATAAGCCCCAGCATTTT,CSAPGRGLYKPQHF
TRBJ1-4,TRBV10-3,-,-,18,TGTGCCATCAGTGACTCGACTAAGGGGAGAGCAACTAATGAAAAACTGTTTTTT,CAISDSTKGRATNEKLFF
TRBJ1-2,TRBV12-3/TRBV12-4,-,TRBD1,15,TGTGCCAGTAGTCCAACGGACAGGCACCACTATGGCTACACCTTC,CASSPTDRHHYGYTF
TRBJ2-7,TRBV29-1,once,TRBD1,12,TGCAGCGTGGCGACAGGGGCGTACGAGCAGTACTTC,CSVATGAYEQYF
TRBJ1-2,TRBV12-5,few,TRBD1,14,TGTGCTAGTGGTCCCTCCGGGACAGGGGATGGCTACACCTTC,CASGPSGTGDGYTF
TRBJ1-3,TRBV19,few,-,15,TGTGCCAGTAAAGTCGAGTACCAATCTGGAAACACCATATATTTT,CASKVEYQSGNTIYF
TRBJ1-3,TRBV19,-,TRBD1,15,TGTGCCAGCTCCGACAGGGGACCCTCTGGAAACACCACATATTTT,CASSDRGPSGNTTYF
TRBJ1-3,TRBV19,-,-,14,TGTGCCAGTAGTACCGGGATAATCGGAAACACCATATATTTT,CASSTGIIGNTIYF
TRBJ1-4,TRBV9,many,TRBD1,14,TGTGCCAGCAGCCCCGGACAGGGGTATGAAAAACTGTTTTTT,CASSPGQGYEKLFF
TRBJ1-2,TRBV24-1,-,-,13,TGTGCCACCAGCGGAGGGGCCTTCTATGGCTACACCTTC,CATSGGAFYGYTF
TRBJ2-6,TRBV4-1,few,-,16,TGCGCCAGCAGCCTTCAGGTGGGCTCTGGGGCCAACGTCCTGACTTTC,CASSLQVGSGANVLTF
TRBJ1-2,TRBV2,-,TRBD1,14,TGTGCCAGCAGTGGTATGGACAGGGTGGAAGGCTACACCTTC,CASSGMDRVEGYTF
TRBJ2-2,TRBV7-6,many,-,13,TGTGCCAGCAGCTTATTAAGCACCGGGGAGCTGTTTTTT,CASSLLSTGELFF
TRBJ1-1,TRBV29-1,many,-,13,TGCAGCGTTTGGGTTGTCAAGAACACTGAAGCTTTCTTT,CSVWVVKNTEAFF
TRBJ1-2,TRBV14,-,-,14,TGTGCCAGCTCACCACCCAGGGAATACAAGGGCTACACCTTC,CASSPPREYKGYTF
TRBJ1-5,TRBV15,many,-,14,TGTGCCACCACGCCCGAGGGGATTGGACAGCCCCAGCATTTT,CATTPEGIGQPQHF
TRBJ2-7,TRBV5-1,few,-,13,TGCGCCAGCAGCTTAATCGTAATGGGCGAGCAGTACTTC,CASSLIVMGEQYF
TRBJ2-5,TRBV20-1,many,TRBD1,12,TGCAGTGCCGTGACAGGGAGAGAGACCCAGTACTTC,CSAVTGRETQYF
TRBJ2-7,TRBV6-4,few,-,12,TGTGCCACAGACTGGAGCTCCTACGAGCAGTACTTC,CATDWSSYEQYF
TRBJ1-1,TRBV7-9,many,-,17,TGTGCCAGCAGCTTAAGCGGGTCCGAGGAGTGGAACACTGAAGCTTTCTTT,CASSLSGSEEWNTEAFF
TRBJ2-2,TRBV7-9,few,-,16,TGTGCCAGCTCACGCGTAACCGGGACACTCACCGGGGAGCTGTTTTTT,CASSRVTGTLTGELFF
TRBJ1-1,TRBV7-9,few,TRBD1,16,TGCGCCAGCAGCTTGGGACAGGGGCCCATGAACACTGAAGCTTTCTTT,CASSLGQGPMNTEAFF
TRBJ2-7,TRBV10-3,many,TRBD1,16,TGTGCCATCAGTGAGGCCGACAGGGGTCTTGAATACGAGCAGTACTTC,CAISEADRGLEYEQYF
TRBJ1-6,TRBV5-5,few,-,15,TGTGCCAGCAGCTTTGTTTCACAGATTAATTCACCCCTCCACTTT,CASSFVSQINSPLHF
TRBJ2-2,TRBV15,-,-,14,TGTGCCGCCAGCAGCTTGGTGGGCACCGGGGAGCTGTTTTTT,CAASSLVGTGELFF
TRBJ1-6,TRBV2,many,-,17,TGTGCCAGCAGTGAAGCCCAAACAGTGAGCGTCGATTCACCCCTCCACTTT,CASSEAQTVSVDSPLHF
TRBJ2-7,TRBV14,many,-,13,TGTGCCAGCAGCCAAGGTACGGGCTACGAGCAGTACTTC,CASSQGTGYEQYF
TRBJ1-5,TRBV20-1,many,TRBD1,17,TGCAGTGCTACGACAGGGGGAAGGATCGATAGCAATCAGCCCCAGCATTTT,CSATTGGRIDSNQPQHF
TRBJ1-5,TRBV15,-,TRBD1,17,TGTGCCACCAGCAGACGGAGAACAGGGACAGGGGATCAGCCCCAGCATTTT,CATSRRRTGTGDQPQHF
TRBJ2-7,TRBV9,few,TRBD2,16,TGTGCCAGCAGCGTAGGGCCTAGCGGGAGCTCCTACGAGCAGTACTTC,CASSVGPSGSSYEQYF
TRBJ1-5,TRBV20-1,many,-,13,TGCAGTGCTAGTCCCAGTAGCAATCAGCCCCAGCATTTT,CSASPSSNQPQHF
TRBJ2-6,TRBV7-9,-,-,17,TGTGCCAGCAGCTCCCTCCCAACAGTCTCTGGGGCCAACGTCCTGACTTTC,CASSSLPTVSGANVLTF
TRBJ1-4,TRBV7-8,many,-,14,TGTGCCAGCAGCTCGGAATGGGACACCCGTAAACTGTTTTTT,CASSSEWDTRKLFF
TRBJ2-2,TRBV7-3,-,-,13,TGTGCCAGCAGCTTAGAACTGGCCGGGGAGCTGTTTTTT,CASSLELAGELFF
TRBJ2-2,TRBV5-4,-,TRBD2,16,TGTGCCAGCAGCCCAAGACTAGCGGGAGACACCGGGGAGCTGTTTTTT,CASSPRLAGDTGELFF
TRBJ1-6,TRBV5-6,-,TRBD1,16,TGTGCCAGCAGCTTCATGCCGAGGACAGGCTTTGAACCCCTCCACTTT,CASSFMPRTGFEPLHF
TRBJ1-1,TRBV9,-,-,15,TGTGCCAGCAGCCCATCCTCCAGTGGGGACACTGAAGCTTTCTTT,CASSPSSSGDTEAFF
TRBJ2-6,TRBV6-5,-,-,15,TGTGCCAGCAGTCCGGACAGTACTAGGGCCAACGTCCTGACTTTC,CASSPDSTRANVLTF
TRBJ1-4,TRBV7-2,many,-,15,TGTGCCAGCAGCTCGCGGCCGGGGCTGAATGAAAAACTGTTTTTT,CASSSRPGLNEKLFF
TRBJ1-2,TRBV20-1,-,-,13,TGCAGTGCTAGCCCAACAGGGCAGTATGGCTACACCTTC,CSASPTGQYGYTF
TRBJ2-5,TRBV25-1,-,TRBD1,14,TGTGCCAGCAGCTCGACAGGGGTTCGGGAGACCCAGTACTTC,CASSSTGVRETQYF
TRBJ1-5,TRBV20-1,few,TRBD1,14,TGCAGTGCCCGATGGACAGGGGTCGGGCAGCCCCAGCATTTT,CSARWTGVGQPQHF
TRBJ1-2,TRBV20-1,-,TRBD1,14,TGCAGTGCTATACCGGGACAGGGGGCAGGTGGCTACACCTTC,CSAIPGQGAGGYTF
TRBJ1-2,TRBV29-1,-,-,14,TGCAGCGTTGAATGGCTAGCCTTGGGGGGAGGCTACACCTTC,CSVEWLALGGGYTF
TRBJ2-3,TRBV11-2,few,-,13,TGTGCCAGCAGCTCATCGCCGGTGGATACGCAGTATTTT,CASSSSPVDTQYF